This TCR beta chain came from a study of cytomegalovirus exposure and HLA in healthy donors. Study-level results: The authors assumed roughly uniform sequencing depth across donors for presence/absence analyses.

With 0 bases clipped from V and 11 bases from J, the junction kept 1 base outside the gene matches. The CDR3 covers 12 residues. Germline CDR1 reads SGHAT; CDR2 reads FQNNGV. Concerning this clone: What it binds is unknown.

Researchers ran the PCR with 60 Vbeta and 13 Jbeta primers. TCRdb keeps only in-frame clones here, not all; method: immunoSEQ multiplex PCR. This sample has 280,000 or so clones, with around 90% found just once. The sample was PBMCs. The chain has TRBV11-2 and TRBJ2-1; 7 nucleotides line up with TRBD1. This TCR came from a woman under 30 in good health and CMV-seronegative. CDR3 DNA sequence: TGTGCCAGCAGCTTAGACAGGGGGAAGCAGTTCTTC. It yields the protein CASSLDRGKQFF. Variable domain in full (rest from reference TRBV11-2 and TRBJ2-1): EAGVAQSPRYKIIEKRQSVAFWCNPISGHATLYWYQQILGQGPKLLIQFQNNGVVDDSQLPKDRFSAERLKGVDSTLKIQPAKLEDSAVYLCASSLDRGKQFFGPGTRLTVL.